This T cell receptor beta chain comes out of a study of shared clonotypes between healthy human individuals. Overall study results and limits: Among the subsets, naive ones generally showed larger estimated richness than memory ones.

TCRdb keeps only in-frame clones here, not all; method: immunoSEQ multiplex PCR. The table includes a few million clones, 80% to 95% detected once. V was shortened by 5 bases and J by 10 bases, with 13 bases between the two germline ends. The CDR3 sequence is 11 residues long. Germline loops: CDR1 DFQATT, CDR2 SNEGSKA (reference sequence). This clone is a singleton in its sample. The antigen is unknown. The chain links TRBV20-1 to TRBJ2-3; D could derive from TRBD1 or TRBD2 (5 bases each). The clonotype originates from a man between 18 and 29 years old in good health. Some clones in this sample may be carry-over from other donors' samples. The sequenced sample was naive CD4+ T cells from PBMCs. Subset given: CD45RA+ positively selected. CDR3 sequence: CSAPGLGAQYF. DNA of the CDR3: TGCAGTGCTCCAGGGCTGGGAGCGCAGTATTTT.